This T cell receptor (beta chain) was profiled in a study of STAT5B mutations in CD4+ large granular lymphocyte leukemia. Study outcomes and limitations: 8/27 top patient clones versus 2/35 control clones were TRBV06-family. The CD4+ versus CD8+ T-LGLL clonality difference may reflect limited sample size.

Comments on this clone: Its matching antigen is unknown.

J was trimmed by 6 bases and V by 3 bases; bases with no gene match: 8. Germline V gives CDR1 SEHNR, CDR2 FQNEAQ (reference sequence). This CDR3 region has 14 residues. Measured with immunoSEQ multiplex PCR; TCRdb has only the in-frame clones, and not every one. The sample records approximately 35,000 clones, approximately 82% being singletons. The genes are TRBV7-9 and TRBJ2-7; 7 nucleotides align to TRBD1. Sequencing input: CD4+ T cells from blood buffy coats. The source is a human donor in good health. The CDR3 spells CASSFDRDGGEQYF. The CDR3 nucleotides are TGTGCCAGCAGCTTCGACAGGGATGGAGGCGAGCAGTACTTC.